A selection of T cell receptor beta chains follows, all from one sample in a study of blood T cell repertoires in COVID-19. The protocol was immunoSEQ multiplex PCR, while the TCRdb copy is restricted to in-frame clones and leaves out a portion. The table has some 180,000 clones, more than 80% seen once; the top ten hold under 8%. Sequencing used PBMCs or T cells enriched from blood (not recorded which). The source of these receptors is a man aged 35-49 years who had recovered from COVID-19. Both conserved end residues are part of each CDR3. The D gene is left open where the match is weak.

J gene,D gene,V gene,CDR3 DNA,CDR3 protein
TRBJ2-1,-,TRBV19,TGTGCCAGTAGTATGTTTGAGTGGCGTACAGAAACGGTAGCGAGCGGTGAGCAGTTCTTC,CASSMFEWRTETVASGEQFF
TRBJ2-7,TRBD2,TRBV4-1,TGCGCCAGCAGTCTGGACCCACTAGCGGGAGGTACGAGGCAGTACTTC,CASSLDPLAGGTRQYF
TRBJ2-2,-,TRBV24-1,TGTGCCACCAGTGATCCAAGACTTGCTCGAAGGGAGCTGTTTTTT,CATSDPRLARRELFF
TRBJ2-7,TRBD2,TRBV29-1,TGCAGCGTTGAAGTCGGGGGGGCGCACAGAGCCGAGCAGTACTTC,CSVEVGGAHRAEQYF
TRBJ2-2,-,TRBV15,TGTGCCACCAGCAGAGTTTCGGGACAGAACACCGGGGAGCTGTTTTTT,CATSRVSGQNTGELFF
TRBJ2-5,TRBD1,TRBV7-2,TGTGCCAGCAGCCGACAGGGACAAGAGACCCAGTACTTC,CASSRQGQETQYF
TRBJ2-4,-,TRBV6-5,TGTGCCAGCAGTTTTCTAGCGAAGAAAAACATTCAGTACTTC,CASSFLAKKNIQYF
TRBJ1-5,-,TRBV19,TGTGCCAGTAGTATGGTACAGCACAATCAGCCCCAGCATTTT,CASSMVQHNQPQHF
TRBJ1-2,-,TRBV29-1,TGCAGCGTTGAAAACAGGCCGGGTGGCTATGGCTACACCTTC,CSVENRPGGYGYTF
TRBJ1-2,TRBD1,TRBV13,TGTGCCAGCAGCTTCGGACAGGAGAGCTATGGCTACACCTTC,CASSFGQESYGYTF